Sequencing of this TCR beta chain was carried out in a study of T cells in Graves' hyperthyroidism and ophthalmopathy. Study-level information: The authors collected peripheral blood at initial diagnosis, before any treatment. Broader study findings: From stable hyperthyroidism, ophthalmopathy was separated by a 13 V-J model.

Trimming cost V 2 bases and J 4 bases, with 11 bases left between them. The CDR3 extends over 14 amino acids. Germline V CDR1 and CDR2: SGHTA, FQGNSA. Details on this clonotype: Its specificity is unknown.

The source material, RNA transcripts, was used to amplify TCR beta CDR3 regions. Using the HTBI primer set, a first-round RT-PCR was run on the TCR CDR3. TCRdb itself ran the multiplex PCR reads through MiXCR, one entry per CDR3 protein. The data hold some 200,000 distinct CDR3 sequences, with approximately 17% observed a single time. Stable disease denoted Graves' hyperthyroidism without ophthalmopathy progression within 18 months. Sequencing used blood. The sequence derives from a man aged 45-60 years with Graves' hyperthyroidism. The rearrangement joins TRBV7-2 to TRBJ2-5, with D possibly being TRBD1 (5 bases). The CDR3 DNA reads TGTGCCAGCAGCTTATTGCTGCAGGGAGAGACCCAGTACTTC. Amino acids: CASSLLLQGETQYF.